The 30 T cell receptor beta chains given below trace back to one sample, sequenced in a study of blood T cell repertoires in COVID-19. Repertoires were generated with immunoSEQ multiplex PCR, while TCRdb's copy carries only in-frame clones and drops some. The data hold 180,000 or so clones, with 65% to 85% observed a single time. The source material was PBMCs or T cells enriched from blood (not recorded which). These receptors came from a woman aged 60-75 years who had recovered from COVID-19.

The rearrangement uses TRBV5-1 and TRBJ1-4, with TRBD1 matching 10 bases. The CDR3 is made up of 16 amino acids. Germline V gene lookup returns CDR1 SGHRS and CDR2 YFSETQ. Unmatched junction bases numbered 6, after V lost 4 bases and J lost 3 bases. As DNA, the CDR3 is TGCGCCAGCAGCCCGGGACAGGGGTCAGCTAATGAAAAACTGTTTTTT. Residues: CASSPGQGSANEKLFF.

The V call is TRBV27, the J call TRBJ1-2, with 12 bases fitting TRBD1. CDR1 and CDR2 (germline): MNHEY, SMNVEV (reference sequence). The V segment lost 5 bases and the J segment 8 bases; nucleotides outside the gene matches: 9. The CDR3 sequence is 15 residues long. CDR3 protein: CASSPPPGTGGGYTF. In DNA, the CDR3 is TGTGCCAGCAGTCCGCCGCCCGGGACAGGGGGCGGCTACACCTTC.

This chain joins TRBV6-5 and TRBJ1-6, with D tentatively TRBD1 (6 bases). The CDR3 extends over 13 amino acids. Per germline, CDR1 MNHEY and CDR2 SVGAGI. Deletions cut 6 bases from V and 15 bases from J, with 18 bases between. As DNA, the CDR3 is TGTGCCAGCAGAGGAACAGGGCACCTTGACCTCCACTTT. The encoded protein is CASRGTGHLDLHF.

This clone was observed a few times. CDR3 region: CASSQKNSPLHF. Here the CDR3 DNA reads TGTGCCAGCAGCCAGAAAAATTCACCCCTCCACTTT. The J gene is TRBJ1-6, the V gene TRBV5-4; D unresolved. The V end lost 4 bases, the J end lost 7 bases, and 6 bases lay between the germline ends. The CDR3 is made up of 12 amino acids. Germline assignment: CDR1 SGHNT and CDR2 YYREEE (reference sequence).

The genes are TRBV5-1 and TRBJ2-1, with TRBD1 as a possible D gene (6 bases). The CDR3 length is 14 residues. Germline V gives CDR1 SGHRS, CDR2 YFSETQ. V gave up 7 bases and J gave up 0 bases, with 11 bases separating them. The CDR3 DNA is TGCGCCAGCGGCGGACAGAGCTCCTACAATGAGCAGTTCTTC. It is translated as CASGGQSSYNEQFF.

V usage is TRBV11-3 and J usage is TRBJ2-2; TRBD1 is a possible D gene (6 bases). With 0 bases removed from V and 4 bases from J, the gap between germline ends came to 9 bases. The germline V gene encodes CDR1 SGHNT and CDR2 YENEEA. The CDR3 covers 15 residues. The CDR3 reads CASSLDGQSTGELFF. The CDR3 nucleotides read TGTGCCAGCAGCTTAGACGGACAGAGCACCGGGGAGCTGTTTTTT.

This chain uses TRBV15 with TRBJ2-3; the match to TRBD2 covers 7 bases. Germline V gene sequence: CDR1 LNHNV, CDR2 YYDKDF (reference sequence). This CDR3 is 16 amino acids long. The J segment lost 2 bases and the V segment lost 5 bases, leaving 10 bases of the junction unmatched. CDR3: CATSGGGAKSTDTQYF. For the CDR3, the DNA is TGTGCCACCAGCGGGGGAGGGGCCAAATCCACAGATACGCAGTATTTT.

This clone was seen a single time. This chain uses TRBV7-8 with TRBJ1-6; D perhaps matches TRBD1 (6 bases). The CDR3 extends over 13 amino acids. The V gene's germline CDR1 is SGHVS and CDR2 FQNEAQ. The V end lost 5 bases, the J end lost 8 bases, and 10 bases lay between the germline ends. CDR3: CASSQYRDSPLHF. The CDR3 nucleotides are TGTGCCAGCAGCCAGTACAGGGATTCACCCCTCCACTTT.

This CDR3 reads CASSPITSGISYEQYF. The DNA for the CDR3 is TGTGCCAGCAGCCCTATTACTAGCGGGATTTCCTACGAGCAGTACTTC. The gene calls are TRBV7-9 and TRBJ2-7, with 10 bases aligning to TRBD2. With 5 bases clipped from V and 1 base from J, the junction kept 8 bases outside the gene matches. The germline V gene has CDR1 SEHNR and CDR2 FQNEAQ (reference sequence). The CDR3 has 16 amino acids.

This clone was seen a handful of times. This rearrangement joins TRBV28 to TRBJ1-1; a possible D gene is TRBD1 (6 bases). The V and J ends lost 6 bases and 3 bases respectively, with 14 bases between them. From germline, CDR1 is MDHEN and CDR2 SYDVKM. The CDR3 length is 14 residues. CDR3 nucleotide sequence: TGTGCCAGCAGCCTCCGGGGGGCTTACACTGAAGCTTTCTTT. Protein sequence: CASSLRGAYTEAFF.

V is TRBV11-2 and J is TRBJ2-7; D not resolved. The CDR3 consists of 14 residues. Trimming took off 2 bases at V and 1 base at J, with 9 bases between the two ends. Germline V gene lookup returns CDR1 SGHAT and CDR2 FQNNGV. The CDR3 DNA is TGTGCCAGCAGCTTATCCCTTGAGTCCTACGAGCAGTACTTC. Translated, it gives CASSLSLESYEQYF.

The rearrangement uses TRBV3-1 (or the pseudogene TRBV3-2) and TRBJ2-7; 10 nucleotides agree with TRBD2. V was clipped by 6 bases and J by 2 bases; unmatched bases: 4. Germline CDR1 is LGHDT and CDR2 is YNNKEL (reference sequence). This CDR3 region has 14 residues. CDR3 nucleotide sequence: TGTGCCAGCAGTACTAGCGGGGACACCTACGAGCAGTACTTC. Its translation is CASSTSGDTYEQYF.

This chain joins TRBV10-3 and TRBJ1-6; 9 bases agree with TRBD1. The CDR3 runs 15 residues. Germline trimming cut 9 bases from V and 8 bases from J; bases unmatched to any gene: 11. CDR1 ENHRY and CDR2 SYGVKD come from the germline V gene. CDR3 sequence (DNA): TGTGCCATTAGACAGGGGGTATCCTTGGATTCACCCCTCCACTTT. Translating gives CAIRQGVSLDSPLHF.

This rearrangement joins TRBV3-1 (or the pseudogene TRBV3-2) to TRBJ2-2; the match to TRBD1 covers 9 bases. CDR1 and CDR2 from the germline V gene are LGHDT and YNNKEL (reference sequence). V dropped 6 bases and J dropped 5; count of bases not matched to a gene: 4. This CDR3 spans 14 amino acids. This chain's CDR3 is CASRRTGVTGELFF. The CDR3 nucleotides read TGTGCCAGCAGGCGGACAGGGGTGACCGGGGAGCTGTTTTTT.

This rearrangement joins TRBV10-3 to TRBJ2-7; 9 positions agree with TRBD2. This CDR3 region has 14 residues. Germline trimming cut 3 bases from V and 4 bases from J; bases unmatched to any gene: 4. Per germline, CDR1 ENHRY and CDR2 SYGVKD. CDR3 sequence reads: CAISDIAGVYEQYF. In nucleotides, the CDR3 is TGTGCCATCAGTGACATAGCGGGAGTGTACGAGCAGTACTTC.

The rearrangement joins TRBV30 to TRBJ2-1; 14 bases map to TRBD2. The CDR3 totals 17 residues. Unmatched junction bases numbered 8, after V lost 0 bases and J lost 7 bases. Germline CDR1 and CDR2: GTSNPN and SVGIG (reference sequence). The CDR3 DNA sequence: TGTGCCTGGAGTGTACGGACTAGCGGGAGGACTGGGAATGAGCAGTTCTTC. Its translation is CAWSVRTSGRTGNEQFF.

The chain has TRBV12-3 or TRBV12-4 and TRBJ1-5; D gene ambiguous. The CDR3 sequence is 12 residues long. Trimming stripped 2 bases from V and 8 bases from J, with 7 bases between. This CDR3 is CASSLTGEPQHF. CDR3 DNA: TGTGCCAGCAGTTTAACCGGGGAGCCCCAGCATTTT.

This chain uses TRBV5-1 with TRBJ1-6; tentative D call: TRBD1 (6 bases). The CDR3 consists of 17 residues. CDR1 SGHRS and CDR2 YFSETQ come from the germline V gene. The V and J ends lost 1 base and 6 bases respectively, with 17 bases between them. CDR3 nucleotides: TGCGCCAGCAGCTTGAAATACGCGGGGGCAGGTAATTCACCCCTCCACTTT. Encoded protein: CASSLKYAGAGNSPLHF.

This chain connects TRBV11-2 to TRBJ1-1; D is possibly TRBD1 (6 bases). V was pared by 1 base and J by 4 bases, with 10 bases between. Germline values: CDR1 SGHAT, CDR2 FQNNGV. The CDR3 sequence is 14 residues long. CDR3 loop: CASSLGGGGTEAFF. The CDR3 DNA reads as TGTGCCAGCAGCTTAGGAGGGGGGGGCACTGAAGCTTTCTTT.

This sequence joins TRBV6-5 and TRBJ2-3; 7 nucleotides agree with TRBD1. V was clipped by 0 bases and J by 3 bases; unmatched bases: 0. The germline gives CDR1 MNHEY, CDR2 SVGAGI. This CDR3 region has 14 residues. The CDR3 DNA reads TGTGCCAGCAGTTACTCGGGACAGACAGATACGCAGTATTTT. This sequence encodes CASSYSGQTDTQYF.

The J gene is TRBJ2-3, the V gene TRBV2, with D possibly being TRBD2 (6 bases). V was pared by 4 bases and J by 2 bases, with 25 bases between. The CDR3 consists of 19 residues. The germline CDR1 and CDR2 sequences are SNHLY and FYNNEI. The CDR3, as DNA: TGTGCCAGCAGTGTAGCGGAGGAAACGCAGTGGGATCCCACAGATACGCAGTATTTT. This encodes CASSVAEETQWDPTDTQYF.

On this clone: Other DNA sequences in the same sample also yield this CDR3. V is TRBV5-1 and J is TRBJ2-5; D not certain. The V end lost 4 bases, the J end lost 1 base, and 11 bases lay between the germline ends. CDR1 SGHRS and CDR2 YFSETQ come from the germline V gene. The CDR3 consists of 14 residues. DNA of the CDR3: TGCGCCAGCAGCCTGGTGGGCAGCCAAGAGACCCAGTACTTC. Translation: CASSLVGSQETQYF.

CDR3: CASSQGDRGWETQYF. The CDR3 DNA is TGTGCCAGCAGCCAAGGAGACAGGGGTTGGGAGACCCAGTACTTC. The V call is TRBV3-1 (or the pseudogene TRBV3-2), the J call TRBJ2-5; TRBD1 aligns across 8 bases. Trimming cost V 1 base and J 5 bases; bases outside gene matches: 6. Germline assignment: CDR1 LGHDT and CDR2 YNNKEL (reference sequence). The CDR3 contains 15 residues.

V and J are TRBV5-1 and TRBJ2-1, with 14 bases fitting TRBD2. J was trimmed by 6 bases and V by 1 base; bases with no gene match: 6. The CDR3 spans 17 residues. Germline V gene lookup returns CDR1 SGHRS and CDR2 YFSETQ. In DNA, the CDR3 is TGCGCCAGCAGCTTGTTTAAAGGGACTAGCGGGAGCAATGAGCAGTTCTTC. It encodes CASSLFKGTSGSNEQFF.

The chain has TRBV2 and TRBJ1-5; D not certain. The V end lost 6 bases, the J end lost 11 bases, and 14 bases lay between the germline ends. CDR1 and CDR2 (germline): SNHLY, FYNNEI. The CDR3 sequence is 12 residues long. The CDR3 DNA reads TGTGCCAGCAGCGAGGGCGGTACGGCCCAGCATTTT. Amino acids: CASSEGGTAQHF.

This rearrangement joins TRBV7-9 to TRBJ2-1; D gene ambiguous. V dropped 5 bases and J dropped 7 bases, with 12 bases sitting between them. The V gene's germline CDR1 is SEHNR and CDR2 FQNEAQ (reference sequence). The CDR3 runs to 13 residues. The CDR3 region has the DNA TGTGCCAGCAGCCTCCAATTAGTAAATGAGCAGTTCTTC. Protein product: CASSLQLVNEQFF.

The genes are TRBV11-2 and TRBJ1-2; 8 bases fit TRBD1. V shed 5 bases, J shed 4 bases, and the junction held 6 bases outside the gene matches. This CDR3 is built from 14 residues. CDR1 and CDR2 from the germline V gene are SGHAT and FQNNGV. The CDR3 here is CASSPHQGAYGYTF. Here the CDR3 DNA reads TGTGCCAGCAGCCCCCACCAGGGGGCCTATGGCTACACCTTC.

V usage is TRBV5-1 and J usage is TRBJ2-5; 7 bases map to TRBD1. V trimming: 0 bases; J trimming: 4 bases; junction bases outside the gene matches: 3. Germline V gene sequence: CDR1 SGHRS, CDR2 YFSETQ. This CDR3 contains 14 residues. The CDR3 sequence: CASSLGSGGETQYF. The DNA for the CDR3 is TGCGCCAGCAGCTTGGGGTCAGGGGGAGAGACCCAGTACTTC.

Here the CDR3 reads CASSLSSFRGNTEAFF. DNA for the CDR3: TGTGCCAGCAGTTTATCCTCCTTCAGGGGTAACACTGAAGCTTTCTTT. The chain combines TRBV27 with TRBJ1-1, with D tentatively TRBD1 (6 bases). The CDR3 consists of 16 residues. Trimming took 0 bases from V and 2 from J, leaving 13 bases between them. CDR1 and CDR2 from the germline V gene are MNHEY and SMNVEV (reference sequence).

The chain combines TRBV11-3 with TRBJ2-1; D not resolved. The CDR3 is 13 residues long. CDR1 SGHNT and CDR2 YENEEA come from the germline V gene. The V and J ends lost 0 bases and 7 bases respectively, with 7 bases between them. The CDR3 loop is CASSLDLLNEQFF. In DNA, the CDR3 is TGTGCCAGCAGCTTAGACCTCTTAAATGAGCAGTTCTTC. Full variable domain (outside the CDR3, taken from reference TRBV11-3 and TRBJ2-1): EAGVVQSPRYKIIEKKQPVAFWCNPISGHNTLYWYLQNLGQGPELLIRYENEEAVDDSQLPKDRFSAERLKGVDSTLKIQPAELGDSAVYLCASSLDLLNEQFFGPGTRLTVL.